One and the same sample provided the 2 T cell receptor beta chains below, sequenced in a study of T cell responses to AZD1222 COVID-19 vaccine. TCRdb's copy holds only in-frame clones and misses some; the assay was immunoSEQ multiplex PCR. The sample includes around 79,000 clones, more than 70% of them seen just once. This material consisted of peripheral blood, taken on day 0 of AZD1222 vaccination. The receptors here all came from an adult in good health.

This chain uses TRBV7-8 with TRBJ2-5; 11 bases line up with TRBD1. The length of the CDR3 is 15 residues. The V gene's germline CDR1 is SGHVS and CDR2 FQNEAQ. Losses at the gene ends were 4 bases for V and 5 bases for J; bases not matched to a gene: 6. CDR3 bases: TGTGCCAGCAGCTGGGACAGGGGGGTTTTGGAGACCCAGTACTTC. Protein: CASSWDRGVLETQYF.

J is TRBJ2-7 and V is TRBV28, with 7 bases lining up with TRBD1. Germline assignment: CDR1 MDHEN and CDR2 SYDVKM. The CDR3 totals 14 residues. V trimming: 5 bases; J trimming: 5 bases; junction bases outside the gene matches: 9. The CDR3 sequence: CASSPTGTLDEQYF. CDR3 bases: TGTGCCAGCAGTCCGACAGGGACCCTTGACGAGCAGTACTTC.